These 17 T cell receptor beta chains share one sample of origin, sequenced in a study of cytomegalovirus exposure and HLA in healthy donors. The PCR contained 60 Vbeta and 13 Jbeta primers. The protocol was immunoSEQ multiplex PCR, while the TCRdb copy is restricted to in-frame clones and leaves out a portion. Found here are 75,000 to 95,000 clones, around 69% of them singletons; the top ten hold under 4%. The sequenced material came from PBMCs. Receptors originate from a man aged 25 to 40 in good health and CMV-seronegative.

For the CDR3, the DNA is TGTGCCAGCAGGGGACTGAGGAACACTGAAGCTTTCTTT. Its protein product is CASRGLRNTEAFF. The chain uses TRBV6-1 and TRBJ1-1; perhaps TRBD1 as D (5 bases). CDR1 MNHNS and CDR2 SASEGT come from the germline V gene. Trimming took 6 bases from V and 1 from J, leaving 9 bases between them. This CDR3 spans 13 amino acids.

The chain joins TRBV5-4 to TRBJ2-3, with TRBD2 matching over 16 bases. V was pared by 4 bases and J by 14 bases, with 7 bases of the junction left unmatched. The germline V gene has CDR1 SGHNT and CDR2 YYREEE (reference sequence). The CDR3 has 14 residues. As DNA, the CDR3 is TGTGCCAGCAGCCCGGGACTAGCGGGAGGGCCACTGTATTTT. It specifies CASSPGLAGGPLYF. Using reference TRBV5-4 and TRBJ2-3 for the parts outside the CDR3, the full variable domain is ETGVTQSPTHLIKTRGQQVTLRCSSQSGHNTVSWYQQALGQGPQFIFQYYREEENGRGNFPPRFSGLQFPNYSSELNVNALELDDSALYLCASSPGLAGGPLYFGPGTRLTVL.

This chain links TRBV5-1 with TRBJ2-7, with D possibly TRBD2 on 5 matching bases. Germline-derived CDR1 and CDR2 are SGHRS and YFSETQ. V was cut by 2 bases and J by 4 bases, with 22 bases left in between. The CDR3 contains 17 residues. The CDR3 protein is CASSFDSYGGYQYEQYF. CDR3 in DNA: TGCGCCAGCAGCTTCGACTCATATGGAGGTTATCAATACGAGCAGTACTTC.

This clone has only a few counts. The V gene is TRBV7-2, the J gene TRBJ1-1; D gene uncertain. CDR1 is SGHTA, CDR2 FQGNSA, per germline. V was trimmed by 8 bases and J by 11 bases, leaving 12 bases between them. CDR3 length: 10 amino acids. CDR3 region: CASVTPYAFF. The CDR3 nucleotides are TGTGCCAGCGTAACCCCCTACGCTTTCTTT.

The chain is built from TRBV20-1 and TRBJ2-1; TRBD2 might be the D (5 bases). Germline loops: CDR1 DFQATT, CDR2 SNEGSKA (reference sequence). There are 11 residues in the CDR3. V shed 5 bases and J shed 10 bases, with 12 bases lying between them. In DNA, the CDR3 is TGCAGTGCTCTACTGGAGGTCGAGCAGTTCTTC. Translation: CSALLEVEQFF.

This clone was counted only a few times. This chain uses TRBV6-4 with TRBJ2-3, with 7 bases that match TRBD2. This CDR3 is 14 amino acids long. J lost 1 base, V lost 5 bases, and 3 bases had no gene match. In germline, CDR1 is MRHNA, CDR2 SNTAGT. CDR3 residues: CASSRSGGTDTQYF. CDR3 sequence (DNA): TGTGCCAGCAGTCGCAGCGGGGGCACAGATACGCAGTATTTT.

This chain links TRBV9 with TRBJ2-1; TRBD2 matches 15 bases. Trimming cost V 3 bases and J 4 bases; bases outside gene matches: 11. Germline assignment: CDR1 SGDLS and CDR2 YYNGEE. This CDR3 is built from 19 residues. In DNA, the CDR3 is TGTGCCAGCAGCGATCGAATGGGACTAGCGGGGGGATATTACAATGAGCAGTTCTTC. It codes for CASSDRMGLAGGYYNEQFF.

The chain couples TRBV14 to TRBJ2-7, with 10 positions matching TRBD1. The CDR3 is 15 amino acids. The germline gives CDR1 SGHDN, CDR2 FVKESK. V shed 5 bases, J shed 6 bases, and the junction held 10 bases outside the gene matches. The CDR3 spells CASSDTGTGEREQYF. CDR3 in DNA: TGTGCCAGCAGCGATACCGGGACAGGGGAACGCGAGCAGTACTTC.

This clone was recorded a few times. V usage is TRBV6-1 and J usage is TRBJ2-1; TRBD1 matches 9 bases. The CDR3 length is 14 residues. Trimming removed 7 bases from V and 3 bases from J; junction bases left unmatched: 4. Germline V lookup: CDR1 MNHNS, CDR2 SASEGT. The chain's CDR3 is CASTGTGFYNEQFF. The CDR3 DNA reads as TGTGCCAGCACCGGGACAGGGTTCTACAATGAGCAGTTCTTC.

This clone was observed a few times. The V and J genes are TRBV7-3 and TRBJ2-2, with 10 bases fitting TRBD1. The V segment lost 5 bases and the J segment 4 bases; nucleotides outside the gene matches: 7. The CDR3 has 16 residues. Germline CDR1 and CDR2: SGHTA and FQGTGA. The CDR3 DNA sequence: TGTGCCAGCAGCCCCCTCGACAGGGGGCCCACCGGGGAGCTGTTTTTT. Translation gives CASSPLDRGPTGELFF. Looking up the rest from reference TRBV7-3 and TRBJ2-2 gives the full variable domain: GAGVSQTPSNKVTEKGKYVELRCDPISGHTALYWYRQSLGQGPEFLIYFQGTGAADDSGLPNDRFFAVRPEGSVSTLKIQRTERGDSAVYLCASSPLDRGPTGELFFGEGSRLTVL.

This chain joins TRBV29-1 and TRBJ2-2; D is undetermined. The germline CDR1 and CDR2 sequences are SQVTM and ANQGSEA. The CDR3 is made up of 13 amino acids. V lost 6 bases to trimming and J lost 1 base, with 9 bases between them. CDR3 sequence reads: CSVPVGNTGELFF. DNA for the CDR3: TGCAGCGTCCCGGTCGGGAACACCGGGGAGCTGTTTTTT.

This chain connects TRBV28 to TRBJ2-3, with 8 bases fitting TRBD2. This CDR3 contains 16 residues. Germline loops: CDR1 MDHEN, CDR2 SYDVKM. With V trimmed by 5 bases and J by 3 bases, 10 bases remained unmatched. The CDR3 DNA reads TGTGCCAGCAGTACCTTAGCGGGAAGGGGAACAGATACGCAGTATTTT. It codes for CASSTLAGRGTDTQYF.

The J gene is TRBJ2-2, the V gene TRBV5-1, with a weak D call TRBD1 (5 bases). The CDR3 has 14 amino acids. Germline assignment: CDR1 SGHRS and CDR2 YFSETQ. V lost 6 bases and J 1 base, leaving 10 bases between the germline ends. This chain's CDR3 is CASTLTGNTGELFF. In DNA, the CDR3 is TGCGCCAGCACCCTAACAGGGAACACCGGGGAGCTGTTTTTT.

The chain couples TRBV7-2 to TRBJ1-1, with 8 bases fitting TRBD1. CDR3 size: 11 residues. Germline V lookup: CDR1 SGHTA, CDR2 FQGNSA. V dropped 5 bases and J dropped 8; count of bases not matched to a gene: 1. This CDR3 reads CASSGQGEAFF. Here the CDR3 DNA reads TGTGCCAGCAGCGGACAGGGAGAAGCTTTCTTT.

The CDR3 is CASRLDRGLNEQYF. The CDR3 DNA reads TGTGCCAGCAGACTGGACAGGGGGCTTAACGAGCAGTACTTC. This chain uses TRBV6-5 with TRBJ2-7; 11 bases align to TRBD1. This CDR3 is 14 amino acids long. Germline V CDR1 and CDR2: MNHEY, SVGAGI. The V gene end was trimmed by 6 bases and the J gene end by 5 bases; junction bases not matched to a gene: 6.

This clone has only a few counts. This could be a read error, since a much larger clone is one nucleotide away. The chain uses TRBV25-1 and TRBJ2-3, with TRBD2 identical over 9 bases. V dropped 2 bases and J dropped 4; count of bases not matched to a gene: 1. CDR1 and CDR2 (germline): MGHDK, SYGVNS. This CDR3 is 14 amino acids long. This chain's CDR3 is CASSEAGGSDTQYF. CDR3 in DNA: TGTGCCAGCAGTGAAGCGGGAGGGTCAGATACGCAGTATTTT. Full variable domain (missing parts from reference TRBV25-1 and TRBJ2-3): EADIYQTPRYLVIGTGKKITLECSQTMGHDKMYWYQQDPGMELHLIHYSYGVNSTEKGDLSSESTVSRIRTEHFPLTLESARPSHTSQYLCASSEAGGSDTQYFGPGTRLTVL.

The chain is built from TRBV11-1 and TRBJ2-5, with 8 nucleotides matching TRBD1. The J call could be wrong; TRBJ2-7 is a better fit for the DNA end. CDR1 and CDR2 from the germline V gene are SGHAT and FQDESV (reference sequence). This CDR3 has 14 amino acids. CDR3: CASRSSGQGSEQYF. The DNA of the CDR3 is TGTGCCAGCAGATCCTCCGGACAGGGCAGCGAGCAGTACTTC.